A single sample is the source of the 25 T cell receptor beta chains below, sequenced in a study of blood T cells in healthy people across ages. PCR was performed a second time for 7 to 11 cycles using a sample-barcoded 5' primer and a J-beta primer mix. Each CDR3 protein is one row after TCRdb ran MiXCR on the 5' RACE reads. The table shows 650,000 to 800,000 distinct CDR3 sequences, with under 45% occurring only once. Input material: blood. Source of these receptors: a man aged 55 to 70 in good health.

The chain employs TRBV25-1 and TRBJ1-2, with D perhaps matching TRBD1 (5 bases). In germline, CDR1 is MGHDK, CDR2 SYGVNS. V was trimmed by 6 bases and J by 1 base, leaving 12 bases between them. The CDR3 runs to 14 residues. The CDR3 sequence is CASRSGGGNYGYTF. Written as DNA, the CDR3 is TGTGCCAGCAGGAGCGGGGGAGGTAACTATGGCTACACCTTC.

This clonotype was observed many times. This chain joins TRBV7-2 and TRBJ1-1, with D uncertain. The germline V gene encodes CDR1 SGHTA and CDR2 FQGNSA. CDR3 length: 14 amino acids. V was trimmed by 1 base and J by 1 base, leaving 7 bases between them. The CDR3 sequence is CASSLGGGNTEAFF. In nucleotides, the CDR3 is TGTGCCAGCAGCTTAGGTGGAGGGAACACTGAAGCTTTCTTT.

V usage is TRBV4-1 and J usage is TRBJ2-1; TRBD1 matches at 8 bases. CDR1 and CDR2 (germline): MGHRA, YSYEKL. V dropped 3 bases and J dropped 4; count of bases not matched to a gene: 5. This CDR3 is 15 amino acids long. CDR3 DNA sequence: TGCGCCAGCAGCCACCCAGGGGGCTGGTACAATGAGCAGTTCTTC. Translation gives CASSHPGGWYNEQFF.

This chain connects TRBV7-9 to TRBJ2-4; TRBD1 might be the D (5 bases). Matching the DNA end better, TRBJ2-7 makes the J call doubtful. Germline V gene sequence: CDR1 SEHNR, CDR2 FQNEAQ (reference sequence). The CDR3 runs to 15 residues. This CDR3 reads CASSQPGTGNYEQYF. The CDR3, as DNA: TGTGCCAGCAGCCAACCCGGTACAGGAAACTACGAGCAGTACTTC.

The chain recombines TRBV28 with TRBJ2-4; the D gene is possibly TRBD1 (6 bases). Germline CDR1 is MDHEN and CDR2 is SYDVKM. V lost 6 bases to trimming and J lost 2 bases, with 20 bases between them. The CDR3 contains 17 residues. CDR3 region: CASRTSEGGRTKNIQYF. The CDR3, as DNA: TGTGCCAGCAGGACGAGTGAAGGGGGTCGGACCAAAAACATTCAGTACTTC. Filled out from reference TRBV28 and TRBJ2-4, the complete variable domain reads DVKVTQSSRYLVKRTGEKVFLECVQDMDHENMFWYRQDPGLGLRLIYFSYDVKMKEKGDIPEGYSVSREKKERFSLILESASTNQTSMYLCASRTSEGGRTKNIQYFGAGTRLSVL.

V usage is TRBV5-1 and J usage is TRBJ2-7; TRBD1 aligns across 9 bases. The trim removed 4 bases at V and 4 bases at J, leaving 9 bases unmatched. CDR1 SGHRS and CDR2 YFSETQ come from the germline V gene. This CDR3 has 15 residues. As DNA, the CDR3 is TGCGCCAGCAGCAGATATACAGGGGGCCAGTACGAGCAGTACTTC. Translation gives CASSRYTGGQYEQYF.

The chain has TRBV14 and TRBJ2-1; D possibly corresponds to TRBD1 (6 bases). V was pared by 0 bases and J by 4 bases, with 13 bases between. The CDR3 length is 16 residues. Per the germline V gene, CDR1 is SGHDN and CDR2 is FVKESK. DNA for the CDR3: TGTGCCAGCAGCCAAGATGGGGGCGGTTTGTACAATGAGCAGTTCTTC. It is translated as CASSQDGGGLYNEQFF.

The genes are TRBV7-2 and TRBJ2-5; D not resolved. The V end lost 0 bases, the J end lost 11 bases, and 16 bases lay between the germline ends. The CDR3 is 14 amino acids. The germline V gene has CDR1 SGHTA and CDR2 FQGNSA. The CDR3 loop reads CASSLAAGANEQYF. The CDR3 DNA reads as TGTGCCAGCAGCTTAGCGGCCGGAGCCAATGAGCAGTACTTC.

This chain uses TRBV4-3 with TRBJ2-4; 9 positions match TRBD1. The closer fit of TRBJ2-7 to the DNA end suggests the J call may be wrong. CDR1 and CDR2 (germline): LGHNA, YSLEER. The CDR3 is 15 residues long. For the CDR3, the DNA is TGCGCCAGCAGCCAAGATGTGGGACAGGGTCACGAGCAGTACTTC. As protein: CASSQDVGQGHEQYF.

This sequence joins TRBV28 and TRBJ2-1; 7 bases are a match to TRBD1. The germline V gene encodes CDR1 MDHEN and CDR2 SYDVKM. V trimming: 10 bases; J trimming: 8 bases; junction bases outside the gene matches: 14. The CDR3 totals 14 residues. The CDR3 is CATLPQGVVYEQFF. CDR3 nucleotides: TGTGCCACCCTCCCCCAGGGGGTGGTTTATGAGCAGTTCTTC.

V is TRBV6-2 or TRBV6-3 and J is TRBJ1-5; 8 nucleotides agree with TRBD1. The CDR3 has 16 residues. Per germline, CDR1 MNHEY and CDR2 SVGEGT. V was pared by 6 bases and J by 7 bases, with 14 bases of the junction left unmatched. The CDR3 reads CASSPPTGDRLQPQHF. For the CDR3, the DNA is TGTGCCAGCAGCCCACCGACAGGGGATAGACTACAGCCCCAGCATTTT.

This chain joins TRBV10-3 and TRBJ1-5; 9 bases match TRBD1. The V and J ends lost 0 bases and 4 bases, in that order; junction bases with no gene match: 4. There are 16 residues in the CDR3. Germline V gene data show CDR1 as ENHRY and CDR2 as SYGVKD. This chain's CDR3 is CAISESRDRENQPQHF. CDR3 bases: TGTGCCATCAGTGAGTCCCGGGACAGGGAAAATCAGCCCCAGCATTTT.

The CDR3 sequence is CASSYEGHRDTQYF. The CDR3 nucleotides are TGTGCCAGCAGTTACGAGGGGCACAGGGATACGCAGTATTTT. This chain joins TRBV6-5 and TRBJ2-3; D may match TRBD1 or TRBD2 (5 bases each). CDR1 is MNHEY, CDR2 SVGAGI, per germline. This CDR3 is 14 amino acids long. Trimming removed 2 bases from V and 6 bases from J, with 12 bases in between.

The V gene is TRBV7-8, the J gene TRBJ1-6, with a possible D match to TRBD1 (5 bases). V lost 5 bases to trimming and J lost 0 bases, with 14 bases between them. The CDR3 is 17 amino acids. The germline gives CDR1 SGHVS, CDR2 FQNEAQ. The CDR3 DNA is TGTGCCAGCAGCCCCGGGACCCAGAGCTCCTATAATTCACCCCTCCACTTT. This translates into CASSPGTQSSYNSPLHF.

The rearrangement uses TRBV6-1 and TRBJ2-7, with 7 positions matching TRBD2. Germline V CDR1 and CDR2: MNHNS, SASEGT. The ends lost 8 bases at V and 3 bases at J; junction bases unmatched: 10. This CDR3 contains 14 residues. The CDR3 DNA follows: TGTGCCAGCTATGTGGGGGGGATCCACTACGAGCAGTACTTC. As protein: CASYVGGIHYEQYF.

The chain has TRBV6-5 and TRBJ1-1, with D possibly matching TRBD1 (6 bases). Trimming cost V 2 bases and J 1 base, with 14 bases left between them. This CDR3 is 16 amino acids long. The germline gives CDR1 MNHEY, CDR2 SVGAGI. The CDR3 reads CASSYSKDSQNTEAFF. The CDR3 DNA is TGTGCCAGCAGTTACAGCAAGGACAGCCAGAACACTGAAGCTTTCTTT.

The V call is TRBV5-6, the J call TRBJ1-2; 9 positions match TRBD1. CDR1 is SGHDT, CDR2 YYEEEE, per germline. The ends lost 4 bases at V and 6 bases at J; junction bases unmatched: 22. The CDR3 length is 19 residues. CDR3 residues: CASSPPTGGFLDEQHGYTF. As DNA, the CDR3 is TGTGCCAGCAGCCCCCCGACAGGGGGATTCCTAGACGAGCAGCATGGCTACACCTTC.

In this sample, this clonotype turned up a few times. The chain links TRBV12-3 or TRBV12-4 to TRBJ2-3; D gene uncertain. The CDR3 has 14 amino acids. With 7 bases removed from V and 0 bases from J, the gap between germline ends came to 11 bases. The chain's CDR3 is CASTKTTSTDTQYF. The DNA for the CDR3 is TGTGCCAGCACCAAAACAACTAGCACAGATACGCAGTATTTT.

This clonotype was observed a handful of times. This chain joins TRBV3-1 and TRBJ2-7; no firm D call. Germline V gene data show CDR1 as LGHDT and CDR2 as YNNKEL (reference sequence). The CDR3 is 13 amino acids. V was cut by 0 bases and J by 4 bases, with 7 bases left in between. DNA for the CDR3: TGTGCCAGCAGCCAAGATTCTCTTTACGAGCAGTACTTC. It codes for CASSQDSLYEQYF.

This CDR3 is CASSLTGVSSYNEQFF. The CDR3 DNA follows: TGTGCCAGCAGCCTAACGGGGGTCAGTTCCTACAATGAGCAGTTCTTC. This chain joins TRBV6-6 and TRBJ2-1, with a tentative D call TRBD2 (6 bases). This CDR3 comprises 16 residues. V gave up 6 bases and J gave up 1 base, with 16 bases separating them. Germline CDR1 reads MNHNY; CDR2 reads SVGAGI (reference sequence).

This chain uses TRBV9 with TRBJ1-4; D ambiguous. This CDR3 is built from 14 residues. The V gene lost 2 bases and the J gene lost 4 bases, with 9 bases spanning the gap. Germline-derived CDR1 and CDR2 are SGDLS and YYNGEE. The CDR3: CASSVSQYNEKLFF. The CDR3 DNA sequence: TGTGCCAGCAGCGTGAGTCAGTATAATGAAAAACTGTTTTTT.

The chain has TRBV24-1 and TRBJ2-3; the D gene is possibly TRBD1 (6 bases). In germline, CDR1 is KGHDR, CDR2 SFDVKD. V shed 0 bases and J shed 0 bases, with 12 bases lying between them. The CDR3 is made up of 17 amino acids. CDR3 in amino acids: CATSDLQGTTSTDTQYF. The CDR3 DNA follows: TGTGCCACCAGTGATTTGCAAGGGACAACAAGCACAGATACGCAGTATTTT.

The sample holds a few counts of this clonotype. CDR3 in amino acids: CASSPTGGIITDTQYF. The CDR3 DNA follows: TGTGCCAGCAGCCCCACAGGGGGTATCATCACAGATACGCAGTATTTT. The rearrangement joins TRBV7-2 to TRBJ2-3, with 8 bases that match TRBD1. V was clipped by 5 bases and J by 2 bases; unmatched bases: 9. Germline CDR1 SGHTA, CDR2 FQGNSA. This CDR3 is 16 amino acids long. The entire variable domain, with the rest obtained from reference TRBV7-2 and TRBJ2-3, is as follows: GAGVSQSPSNKVTEKGKDVELRCDPISGHTALYWYRQSLGQGLEFLIYFQGNSAPDKSGLPSDRFSAERTGGSVSTLTIQRTQQEDSAVYLCASSPTGGIITDTQYFGPGTRLTVL.

CDR3 in DNA: TGCGCCAGCAGCCAAGATGCCAGGGGTTCCTACGAGCAGTACTTC. Protein product: CASSQDARGSYEQYF. The V gene is TRBV4-3, the J gene TRBJ2-5; TRBD1 is a possible D gene (6 bases). TRBJ2-7 explains the end of the DNA better; the J call may be wrong. The V gene's germline CDR1 is LGHNA and CDR2 YSLEER. CDR3 length: 15 amino acids.

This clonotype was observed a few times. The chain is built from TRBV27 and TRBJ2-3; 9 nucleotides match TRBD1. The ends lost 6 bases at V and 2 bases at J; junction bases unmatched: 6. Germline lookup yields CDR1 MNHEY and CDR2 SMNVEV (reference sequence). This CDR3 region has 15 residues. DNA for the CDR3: TGTGCCAGCAGCTACAGGGGGCGGGTCACAGATACGCAGTATTTT. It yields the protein CASSYRGRVTDTQYF.